This T cell receptor beta chain comes out of a study of shared clonotypes between healthy human individuals (dated by TCRdb to 2019 to 2021). Study-level background: The cohort comprised a couple of women and a few men aged 18 to 49 years. To increase sequencing depth and limit assay-specific biases, TCR repertoire library preparation and sequencing were carried out by different laboratories using diverse techniques. Between about 0.85 and 8.9 billion PBMCs per donor were obtained by leukapheresis. To estimate repertoire size and how much clonotypes are shared between individuals, the study performed deep sequencing of blood TCR repertoires from 4 to 6 healthy adults. For each donor, three plates each were used for CD4 naive and CD4 memory, two plates were used for CD8 naive, and one plate was used for CD8 memory. Summary of the overall study and its limitations: Estimated clonotype richness was generally larger for naive than for memory subsets. Only blood was sampled, and tissue TCR repertoires likely differ from those in blood. Even with the large sequencing depth, rarefaction of the sorted-subset datasets indicated that sequencing was incomplete. Compared with non-shared clonotypes, clonotypes shared by all four sorted-subset donors had higher generation probabilities. Because the study included a small number of donors, the genetic and exposure-history diversity represented was limited. Based on pairwise subsampling, the degree of clonotype sharing among donors was expected to be affected by sequencing depth. Across four donors, around 5% of naive CD4, roughly 3.5% of naive CD8, under 2.5% of memory CD4, and under 0.45% of memory CD8 clonotypes were shared.

TCR CDR3 regions were amplified from genomic DNA by multiplex PCR using the deep immunoSEQ assay. Extracted genomic DNA from each cell subset was distributed evenly across all wells of several immunoSEQ 96-well plates, and each plate was treated as a replicate. For sorted subsets, each replicate PCR was loaded with about 200 ng genomic DNA, equivalent to 25,000 to 35,000 T cell genomes. Purified libraries were quantified with a Qubit 3.0 fluorometer, sized on a Bioanalyzer 2100, and re-quantified with the KAPA Library Quantification kit. A separate single-read 150-cycle Illumina NextSeq 550 flow cell was used to sequence each immunoSEQ 96-well plate. In the source study's methods: Because the immunoSEQ output held only junctional sequences and lacked quality scores, the filtering could not match the filtering applied to full-length reads. Sequences were annotated with PyIR, a Python wrapper for IgBLAST v1.9, using IMGT germline references to assign V/J genes and CDR3. Reads were removed for weak V/J assignments (E-value above 1e-6), missing CDR3, stop codons, out-of-frame junctions, or ambiguous translated residues. V3J clonotypes were defined as sequences sharing the same inferred V gene, J gene, and CDR3 amino acid sequence. To compute the percentage overlap between repertoires, the number of shared unique clonotypes was divided by the size of the smaller repertoire. Repertoire richness was assessed with RTK rarefaction, the Chao1 estimator, and Recon v2.1 estimates of unobserved clonotypes. Generation probabilities were computed with OLGA for all TCRbeta clonotypes obtained by the gDNA method from four donors. This immuneACCESS table, as held by TCRdb, lists in-frame sequences with V and J called but not all clones. Of the missing ones, under half trace to an unresolved V gene in checked studies; the others have no known cause. V and J calls and clone size are as listed in that table; D and trimming were resolved from the DNA. The sample records about 1 million clones, under 80% of which are singletons. Nearly 1.5% of the sample goes to the ten largest clones.

As to this clone: What antigen it recognizes has not been identified. Base qualities are not at hand, and no much larger clone is one base apart.

The donors were healthy, HIV-negative adults who had no recently reported acute infections or vaccinations. All donors were Caucasian adults living in Nashville, Tennessee, USA. CD4+ T cells were enriched through magnetic negative selection, after which naive cells were positively selected on CD45RA and the remaining negative fraction served as the memory subset. After blood collection by leukapheresis, PBMCs were isolated using Ficoll-Histopaque density gradient centrifugation and then cryopreserved in the vapor phase of liquid nitrogen. Purity and quantity of every magnetically sorted T cell population were checked by analytical flow cytometry. Each sorted fraction had its genomic DNA isolated and then quantified by UV absorbance on a Nanodrop 2000c. The TCR was taken from a man between 18 and 35 years old in good health. The sequenced material came from memory CD4+ T cells sorted from blood. The cell subset or site label, read with the paper, signifies: CD45RA-negative fraction.

In nucleotides, the sequence is TGTGCCAGCAGTTTATCAGGGAAAGGTCAGCCCCAGCATTTT. Its coded protein is CASSLSGKGQPQHF. The sequence links TRBV28 to TRBJ1-5; matching of 5 bases hints at TRBD1 as the D gene. CDR1 and CDR2 (MDHEN, SYDVKM) derive from the germline V gene. V and J lose 1 base and 6 bases, and a span of 10 bases separates them. The CDR3, from cysteine to phenylalanine, totals 14 residues. Only CDR3 DNA remains: 42 bases, in frame from the first base.